Listed below are T cell receptor beta chains from one sample, sequenced in a study of cytomegalovirus exposure and HLA in healthy donors. Only in-frame clones appear in the TCRdb table, and some are missing; sequencing was by immunoSEQ multiplex PCR. The data hold 150,000 to 200,000 clones, with approximately 77% observed a single time. The sequenced material came from PBMCs. Every receptor here comes from a male donor in good health and CMV-seropositive. Both conserved end residues are part of each CDR3. Each record gives: V gene, J gene, clone size, CDR3 protein. Clone size, where shown, is once, few, many, or a class for clones that have expanded.

v_call: TRBV10-2; j_call: TRBJ2-7; clone_size: .; cdr3_aa: CASSESLGDSLNYYEQYF
v_call: TRBV9; j_call: TRBJ2-1; clone_size: .; cdr3_aa: CASSEWRGQHNEQFF
v_call: TRBV11-2; j_call: TRBJ2-3; clone_size: .; cdr3_aa: CASSSRGAPGTDTQYF
v_call: TRBV19; j_call: TRBJ1-1; clone_size: .; cdr3_aa: CASSIWAGMNTEAFF
v_call: TRBV2; j_call: TRBJ1-2; clone_size: .; cdr3_aa: CASSEVRSYGYTF
v_call: TRBV30; j_call: TRBJ1-2; clone_size: .; cdr3_aa: CAWSGDRPSSLYGYTF
v_call: TRBV9; j_call: TRBJ2-3; clone_size: .; cdr3_aa: CASSPSGGYLTDTQYF
v_call: TRBV30; j_call: TRBJ2-3; clone_size: .; cdr3_aa: CAWRGEEGSTDTQYF
v_call: TRBV7-2; j_call: TRBJ2-3; clone_size: .; cdr3_aa: CASSLGVGGPADTQYF
v_call: TRBV5-8; j_call: TRBJ1-4; clone_size: .; cdr3_aa: CASSYGSGEEKLFF
v_call: TRBV5-1; j_call: TRBJ2-5; clone_size: .; cdr3_aa: CASSPGNWALETQYF
v_call: TRBV9; j_call: TRBJ2-7; clone_size: .; cdr3_aa: CASSANRLAGVYEQYF
v_call: TRBV7-6; j_call: TRBJ2-2; clone_size: .; cdr3_aa: CASSPDRVNTGELFF
v_call: TRBV27; j_call: TRBJ2-2; clone_size: .; cdr3_aa: CASRGLAGISNTGELFF
v_call: TRBV4-2; j_call: TRBJ2-7; clone_size: few; cdr3_aa: CASSPGLSPYEQYF
v_call: TRBV19; j_call: TRBJ1-6; clone_size: .; cdr3_aa: CASSVTPGSPLHF
v_call: TRBV12-5; j_call: TRBJ2-7; clone_size: .; cdr3_aa: CASGLAGRVHLEQYF
v_call: TRBV4-1; j_call: TRBJ2-1; clone_size: .; cdr3_aa: CASSQPLAGLYNEQFF
v_call: TRBV19; j_call: TRBJ2-3; clone_size: once; cdr3_aa: CASSTGLAGADTQYF
v_call: TRBV4-2; j_call: TRBJ1-1; clone_size: .; cdr3_aa: CASSTGTGNTEAFF
v_call: TRBV19; j_call: TRBJ2-5; clone_size: once; cdr3_aa: CASSILGGQETQYF
v_call: TRBV10-2; j_call: TRBJ2-7; clone_size: .; cdr3_aa: CAGSEIGGASHEQYF
v_call: TRBV12-5; j_call: TRBJ2-2; clone_size: .; cdr3_aa: CASGSAPAENTGELFF
v_call: TRBV7-8; j_call: TRBJ2-7; clone_size: .; cdr3_aa: CASSMKGGETYEQYF
v_call: TRBV6-1; j_call: TRBJ2-5; clone_size: .; cdr3_aa: CASSQPLDETQYF
v_call: TRBV6-4; j_call: TRBJ2-3; clone_size: .; cdr3_aa: CASSEQGAQTDTQYF
v_call: TRBV4-2; j_call: TRBJ2-7; clone_size: .; cdr3_aa: CASSQEEFGAYEQYF
v_call: TRBV2; j_call: TRBJ2-2; clone_size: .; cdr3_aa: CASSEPGRTGELFF
v_call: TRBV7-2; j_call: TRBJ1-2; clone_size: .; cdr3_aa: CASRVGVTNYGYTF
v_call: TRBV27; j_call: TRBJ2-2; clone_size: .; cdr3_aa: CASGGGNPSTGELFF
v_call: TRBV30; j_call: TRBJ1-1; clone_size: .; cdr3_aa: CAWSRRGQFTEAFF
v_call: TRBV2; j_call: TRBJ2-1; clone_size: .; cdr3_aa: CASSETGFSGVYNEQFF
v_call: TRBV30; j_call: TRBJ2-5; clone_size: .; cdr3_aa: CAWSDKTQYF
v_call: TRBV6-1; j_call: TRBJ1-1; clone_size: .; cdr3_aa: CASSEWEVNAEAFF
v_call: TRBV6-1; j_call: TRBJ2-1; clone_size: .; cdr3_aa: CASSEQRGSYNEQFF
v_call: TRBV11-2; j_call: TRBJ2-7; clone_size: .; cdr3_aa: CASSWDRHEQYF
v_call: TRBV30; j_call: TRBJ2-1; clone_size: .; cdr3_aa: CAWSVGAVNEQFF
v_call: TRBV9; j_call: TRBJ2-1; clone_size: .; cdr3_aa: CASSVGGGDSRNEQFF
v_call: TRBV5-1; j_call: TRBJ2-6; clone_size: once; cdr3_aa: CASSLGQGSGANVLTF
v_call: TRBV28; j_call: TRBJ1-4; clone_size: .; cdr3_aa: CASSLHGQGFNEKLFF
v_call: TRBV19; j_call: TRBJ2-1; clone_size: few; cdr3_aa: CASRDSSWGSYNEQFF
v_call: TRBV29-1; j_call: TRBJ1-1; clone_size: .; cdr3_aa: CSVHLGGPEAFF
v_call: TRBV6-1; j_call: TRBJ1-2; clone_size: .; cdr3_aa: CASIEVPIYGYTF